Listed here is a single T cell receptor beta chain. The authors' processing: Amplifying reference gene primers gave estimates of nucleated cell counts. Data came from immunoSEQ multiplex PCR; TCRdb stores just in-frame clones and leaves some out. That table is the source of V, J and clone size, and D and trimming were worked out from the DNA. The sample contains around 180,000 clones, about 74% of which appear only once. This entry is derived from a study of blood T cell repertoires in COVID-19. For the study at large: COVID-19 samples collected from the United States, Italy and Spain covered acute and convalescent phases. T cells, B-cell-depleted T cells, or PBMCs supplied cDNA or gDNA.

Germline V gene sequence: CDR1 LNHDA, CDR2 SQIVND (reference sequence). The CDR3 runs to 13 residues. The ends lost 7 bases at V and 13 bases at J; junction bases unmatched: 9. The receptor comes from a woman of 80 years or more with acute or convalescent COVID-19. Sequencing was carried out using peripheral blood. The chain combines TRBV19 with TRBJ2-1; 11 bases map to TRBD2. The chain's CDR3 is CASTTPTSGKQFF. The CDR3 DNA is TGTGCCAGTACCACTCCGACTAGCGGGAAACAGTTCTTC.